This T cell receptor beta chain was documented in a study of radiotherapy plus CTLA-4 blockade in lung cancer. About the study: Objective response was observed in roughly 20% of patients, and disease control in 30% to 35%. Whole-study results and caveats: Reports state that early shifts in blood T cell clones, with interferon-beta, best predicted response. Clones of tumor-derived TCRs expanded in blood after radiotherapy plus ipilimumab.

The V gene end was trimmed by 4 bases and the J gene end by 10 bases; junction bases not matched to a gene: 8. The CDR3 runs 14 residues. Germline V gene sequence: CDR1 SNHLY, CDR2 FYNNEI. In the case of this clone: Its antigen is as yet unknown.

CTLA-4 blockade with ipilimumab, together with focal radiation, was given to patients with chemo-refractory metastatic non-small-cell lung cancer. TCRdb's table, derived via immunoSEQ multiplex PCR, lists solely in-frame clones and lacks some. The table includes some 66,000 clones, about 83% detected once. Sequences were derived from peripheral blood, sampled from a patient treated with radiotherapy plus ipilimumab. The chain has TRBV2 and TRBJ2-1; the match to TRBD1 covers 9 bases. The receptor comes from a human donor with non-small cell lung cancer who had a partial response to radiotherapy plus ipilimumab. CDR3 amino acids: CASSVSRDRVEQFF. CDR3 sequence (DNA): TGTGCCAGCAGTGTGTCCCGGGACAGGGTCGAGCAGTTCTTC. Filled out from reference TRBV2 and TRBJ2-1, the complete variable domain reads EPEVTQTPSHQVTQMGQEVILRCVPISNHLYFYWYRQILGQKVEFLVSFYNNEISEKSEIFDDQFSVERPDGSNFTLKIRSTKLEDSAMYFCASSVSRDRVEQFFGPGTRLTVL.